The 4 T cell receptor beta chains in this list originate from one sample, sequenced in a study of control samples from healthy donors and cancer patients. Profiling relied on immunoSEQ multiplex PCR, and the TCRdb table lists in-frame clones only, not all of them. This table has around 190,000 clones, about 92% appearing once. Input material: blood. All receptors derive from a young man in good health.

The CDR3: CASSLDLGSRETQYF. Here the CDR3 DNA reads TGTGCCAGCAGCTTAGATCTCGGGAGCCGCGAGACCCAGTACTTC. The rearrangement uses TRBV11-2 and TRBJ2-5; TRBD2 might be the D (6 bases). V gave up 0 bases and J gave up 5 bases, with 13 bases separating them. Germline V lookup: CDR1 SGHAT, CDR2 FQNNGV. This CDR3 is 15 amino acids long. Combining the CDR3 with reference TRBV11-2 and TRBJ2-5 gives the whole variable domain EAGVAQSPRYKIIEKRQSVAFWCNPISGHATLYWYQQILGQGPKLLIQFQNNGVVDDSQLPKDRFSAERLKGVDSTLKIQPAKLEDSAVYLCASSLDLGSRETQYFGPGTRLLVL.

CDR3 sequence reads: CASSFPDYNEQFF. CDR3 bases: TGTGCCAGCAGTTTCCCCGATTACAATGAGCAGTTCTTC. The rearrangement links TRBV27 to TRBJ2-1; D gene unclear. Deletions cut 3 bases from V and 4 bases from J, with 7 bases between. Germline V gene data show CDR1 as MNHEY and CDR2 as SMNVEV (reference sequence). This CDR3 contains 13 residues.

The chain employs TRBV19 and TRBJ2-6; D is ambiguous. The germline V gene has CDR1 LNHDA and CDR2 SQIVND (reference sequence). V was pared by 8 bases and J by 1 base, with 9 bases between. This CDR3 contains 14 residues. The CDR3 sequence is CASGTMSGANVLTF. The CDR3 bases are TGTGCCAGTGGTACTATGTCTGGGGCCAACGTCCTGACTTTC.

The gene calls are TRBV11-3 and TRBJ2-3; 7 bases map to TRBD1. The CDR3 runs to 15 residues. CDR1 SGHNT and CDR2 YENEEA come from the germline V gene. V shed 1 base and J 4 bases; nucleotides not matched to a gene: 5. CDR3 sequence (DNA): TGTGCCAGCAGCTTAGGACAGGGTGGTGCAGATACGCAGTATTTT. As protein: CASSLGQGGADTQYF.